This T cell receptor beta chain was sequenced during a study of T cells in women clearing cervical HPV infection. Prevalent HPV16 infections were excluded; only incident single HPV16 infections included. The CDR3 runs 13 residues. Trimming removed 2 bases at V and 6 bases at J, with 12 bases between. Germline CDR1 and CDR2: SGHRS and YFSETQ. Clones were read by immunoSEQ multiplex PCR, and TCRdb kept only the in-frame ones, dropping some. The specimen's table records under 40,000 clones. Of note for this clone: With the read ending 3 residues before the CDR3 end, the germline J gene is used to fill in that end.

The TCR sequence derives from a woman aged 18-70 years with a cervical HPV16 infection that either progressed to CIN3+ or cleared (not recorded which). The sequenced material came from blood buffy coat. The genes are TRBV5-1 and TRBJ2-7, with D tentatively TRBD1 (5 bases). The chain's CDR3 is CASSLVMGLEQYF. The CDR3 bases that were read are TGCGCCAGCAGCTTAGTTATGGGGCTCGAG.